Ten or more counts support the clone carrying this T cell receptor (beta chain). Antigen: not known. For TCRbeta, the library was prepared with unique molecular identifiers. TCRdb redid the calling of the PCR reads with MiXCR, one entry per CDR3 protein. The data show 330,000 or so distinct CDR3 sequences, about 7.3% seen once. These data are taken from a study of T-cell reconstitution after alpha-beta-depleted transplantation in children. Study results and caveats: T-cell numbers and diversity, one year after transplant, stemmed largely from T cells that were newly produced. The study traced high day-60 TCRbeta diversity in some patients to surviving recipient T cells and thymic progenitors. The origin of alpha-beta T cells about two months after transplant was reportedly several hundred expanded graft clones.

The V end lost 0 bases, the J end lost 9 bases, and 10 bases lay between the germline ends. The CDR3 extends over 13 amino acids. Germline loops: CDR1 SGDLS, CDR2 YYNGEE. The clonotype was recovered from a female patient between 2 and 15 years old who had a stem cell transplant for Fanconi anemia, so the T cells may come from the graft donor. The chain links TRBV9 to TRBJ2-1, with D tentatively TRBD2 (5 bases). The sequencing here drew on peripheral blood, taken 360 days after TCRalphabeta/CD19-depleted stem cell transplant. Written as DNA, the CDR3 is TGTGCCAGCAGCGTAGTCTGGGAGAGTGAGCAGTTCTTC. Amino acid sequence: CASSVVWESEQFF.